This T cell receptor (beta chain) was sequenced in a study of control samples from healthy donors and cancer patients. The germline V gene has CDR1 SQVTM and CDR2 ANQGSEA. The V end was cut by 0 bases, the J end by 3 bases, with 11 bases between. This CDR3 has 14 residues. Only in-frame clones appear in the TCRdb table, and some are missing; sequencing was by immunoSEQ multiplex PCR. Of tens of thousands of clones in the sample, 79% are singletons; the top ten hold 20% to 25%. This clone appeared a few times. Sample: PBMCs. This receptor was obtained from a man aged 60 to 69 with head and neck cancer. The chain is built from TRBV29-1 and TRBJ1-2; no firm D call. This chain's CDR3 is CSVEDTGFYYGYTF. CDR3 DNA sequence: TGCAGCGTTGAAGATACGGGCTTCTACTATGGCTACACCTTC.